This passage covers 11 T cell receptor beta chains from one sample sequenced in a study of T cells in tuberculosis. Sorting used thawed, overnight-rested PBMC stained with anti-CD3, a viability dye and GMM-loaded CD1B tetramer. C32 glucose monomycolate from Rhodococcus equi was loaded onto the CD1B tetramers. Profiled with immunoSEQ multiplex PCR; TCRdb holds only in-frame clones, not every one. The sample yields 85,000 to 100,000 clones, approximately 91% seen once. The sample consisted of CD1b-GMM tetramer-negative cells sorted from PBMCs. The source of these receptors is an adult woman with latent tuberculosis.

The chain joins TRBV6-1 to TRBJ1-6; D might be TRBD1 (5 bases). Germline CDR1 and CDR2: MNHNS and SASEGT. The CDR3 covers 10 residues. The CDR3 loop is CAAGTWTLHF. CDR3 sequence (DNA): TGTGCGGCTGGGACTTGGACCCTCCACTTT.

This chain links TRBV27 with TRBJ2-1; 9 bases are shared with TRBD1. Germline V lookup: CDR1 MNHEY, CDR2 SMNVEV (reference sequence). V trimming: 3 bases; J trimming: 1 base; junction bases outside the gene matches: 1. The CDR3 runs to 15 residues. The CDR3 loop is CASSFDRGSYNEQFF. The DNA of the CDR3 is TGTGCCAGCAGTTTCGACAGGGGGTCCTACAATGAGCAGTTCTTC.

A single count supports this clone. J is TRBJ2-3 and V is TRBV6-5; 9 positions agree with TRBD2. This CDR3 spans 13 amino acids. Trimming at V came to 6 bases and at J to 8 bases, leaving 6 bases not matched to a gene. Germline CDR1 is MNHEY and CDR2 is SVGAGI. The CDR3 bases are TGTGCCAGCAGCCTACATAGCGGGGGTACGCAGTATTTT. It yields the protein CASSLHSGGTQYF.

This clone was found a few times. The chain recombines TRBV5-1 with TRBJ1-4; 9 nucleotides align to TRBD1. In germline, CDR1 is SGHRS, CDR2 YFSETQ. Trimming at V came to 0 bases and at J to 10 bases, leaving 19 bases not matched to a gene. The length of the CDR3 is 19 residues. Here the CDR3 reads CASSLGSGTGRTSMGKLFF. The CDR3 DNA follows: TGCGCCAGCAGCTTGGGGTCCGGGACAGGGCGTACCTCAATGGGAAAACTGTTTTTT.

V usage is TRBV4-1 and J usage is TRBJ1-2, with D possibly matching TRBD1 (6 bases). The CDR3 has 14 amino acids. Trimming took 4 bases from V and 8 from J, leaving 17 bases between them. CDR1 and CDR2 (germline): MGHRA, YSYEKL. CDR3 sequence reads: CASSPANEGVGYTF. In DNA, the CDR3 is TGCGCCAGCAGCCCAGCCAATGAGGGGGTCGGCTACACCTTC.

This chain links TRBV28 with TRBJ1-1; 10 bases are shared with TRBD1. The germline V gene has CDR1 MDHEN and CDR2 SYDVKM. V lost 5 bases to trimming and J lost 4 bases; unmatched junction nucleotides: 7. This CDR3 is 15 amino acids long. CDR3 nucleotide sequence: TGTGCCAGCAGTATGGGACAGGGGTCGGTCACTGAAGCTTTCTTT. Translation gives CASSMGQGSVTEAFF.

This clone was found once. This sequence joins TRBV28 and TRBJ2-7; 7 positions match TRBD1. CDR3 length: 12 residues. V shed 7 bases, J shed 3 bases, and the junction held 3 bases outside the gene matches. CDR1 MDHEN and CDR2 SYDVKM come from the germline V gene. CDR3 DNA sequence: TGTGCCAGCATGGGACAGAACTACGAGCAGTACGTC. Its protein product is CASMGQNYEQYV.

V gene TRBV30 combines with J gene TRBJ1-1; 9 nucleotides align to TRBD1. The CDR3 loop spans 13 amino acids. Germline V gene lookup returns CDR1 GTSNPN and CDR2 SVGIG (reference sequence). J gave up 6 bases and V 6 bases, and 8 bases lay outside the gene matches. CDR3 nucleotide sequence: TGTGCCTGCCCGGGACAGGGACTCTCTGAAGCTTTCTTT. Its protein is CACPGQGLSEAFF.

Only one count was recorded for this clone. This chain links TRBV2 with TRBJ1-5; the D gene is possibly TRBD1 (6 bases). This CDR3 spans 12 amino acids. Looked up from germline, CDR1 is SNHLY and CDR2 is FYNNEI. Trimming removed 8 bases at V and 7 bases at J, with 12 bases between. CDR3 sequence: CASGARGQPQHF. The CDR3 DNA sequence: TGTGCCAGCGGAGCCAGGGGCCAGCCCCAGCATTTT.

V is TRBV5-1 and J is TRBJ2-5, with no clear D. The CDR3 runs to 14 residues. Trimming cost V 0 bases and J 1 base, with 7 bases left between them. The germline CDR1 and CDR2 sequences are SGHRS and YFSETQ. CDR3 residues: CASSLVGSQETQYF. In DNA, the CDR3 is TGCGCCAGCAGCTTGGTTGGCAGCCAAGAGACCCAGTACTTC.

This clone was seen more than once but under ten times. This rearrangement joins TRBV19 to TRBJ1-3; D is unclear. Germline V CDR1 and CDR2: LNHDA, SQIVND (reference sequence). Trimming removed 3 bases at V and 1 base at J, with 10 bases between. This CDR3 contains 15 residues. The CDR3: CASSIRSRSGNTIYF. As DNA, the CDR3 is TGTGCCAGTAGTATCCGGTCGAGGTCTGGAAACACCATATATTTT.